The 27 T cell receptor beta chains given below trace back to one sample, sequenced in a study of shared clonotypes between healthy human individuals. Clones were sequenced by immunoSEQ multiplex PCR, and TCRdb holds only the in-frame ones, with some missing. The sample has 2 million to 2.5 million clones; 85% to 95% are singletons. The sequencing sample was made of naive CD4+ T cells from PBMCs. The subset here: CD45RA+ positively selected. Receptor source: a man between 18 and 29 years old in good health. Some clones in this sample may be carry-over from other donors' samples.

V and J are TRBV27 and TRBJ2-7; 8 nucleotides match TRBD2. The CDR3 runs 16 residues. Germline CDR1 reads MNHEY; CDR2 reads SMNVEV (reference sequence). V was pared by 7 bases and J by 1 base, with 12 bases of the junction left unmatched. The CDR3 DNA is TGTGCCAGCACCTCCCGCCTAGCGGGCATATCCTACGAGCAGTACTTC. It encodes CASTSRLAGISYEQYF.

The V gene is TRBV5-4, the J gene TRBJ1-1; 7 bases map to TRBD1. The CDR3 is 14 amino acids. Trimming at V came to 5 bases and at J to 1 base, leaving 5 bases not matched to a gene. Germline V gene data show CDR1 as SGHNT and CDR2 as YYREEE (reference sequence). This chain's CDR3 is CASSPDRANTEAFF. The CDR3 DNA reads TGTGCCAGCAGTCCCGACAGGGCGAACACTGAAGCTTTCTTT.

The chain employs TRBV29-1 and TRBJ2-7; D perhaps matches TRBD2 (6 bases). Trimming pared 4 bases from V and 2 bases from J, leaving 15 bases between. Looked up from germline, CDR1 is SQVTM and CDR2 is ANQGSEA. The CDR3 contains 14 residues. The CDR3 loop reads CSVGPVAGPYEQYF. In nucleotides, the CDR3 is TGCAGCGTTGGACCCGTGGCGGGGCCCTACGAGCAGTACTTC.

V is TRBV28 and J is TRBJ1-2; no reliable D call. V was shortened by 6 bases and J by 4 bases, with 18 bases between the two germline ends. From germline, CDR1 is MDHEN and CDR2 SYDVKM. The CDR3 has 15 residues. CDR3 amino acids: CASRHNSGLFYGYTF. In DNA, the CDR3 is TGTGCCAGCAGACATAACTCGGGTCTCTTCTATGGCTACACCTTC.

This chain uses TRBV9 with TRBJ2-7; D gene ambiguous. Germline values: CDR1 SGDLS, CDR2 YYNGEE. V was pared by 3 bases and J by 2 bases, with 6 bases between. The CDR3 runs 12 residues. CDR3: CASSDLTYEQYF. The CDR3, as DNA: TGTGCCAGCAGCGATCTTACCTACGAGCAGTACTTC.

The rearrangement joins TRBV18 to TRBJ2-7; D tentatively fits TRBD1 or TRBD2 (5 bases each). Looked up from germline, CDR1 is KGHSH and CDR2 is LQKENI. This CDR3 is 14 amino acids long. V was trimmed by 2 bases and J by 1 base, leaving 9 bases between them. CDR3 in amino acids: CASSPTRGSYEQYF. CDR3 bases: TGTGCCAGCTCACCAACGAGGGGATCCTACGAGCAGTACTTC.

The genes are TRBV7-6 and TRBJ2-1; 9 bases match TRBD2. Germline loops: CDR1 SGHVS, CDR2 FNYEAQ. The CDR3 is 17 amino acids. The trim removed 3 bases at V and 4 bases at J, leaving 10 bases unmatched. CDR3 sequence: CASSFRGRGTYYNEQFF. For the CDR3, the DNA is TGTGCCAGCAGCTTCCGCGGGAGGGGAACTTATTACAATGAGCAGTTCTTC.

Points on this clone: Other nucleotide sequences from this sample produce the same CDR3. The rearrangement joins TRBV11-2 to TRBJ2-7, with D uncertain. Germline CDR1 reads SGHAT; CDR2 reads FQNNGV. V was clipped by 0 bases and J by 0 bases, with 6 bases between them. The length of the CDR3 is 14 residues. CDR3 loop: CASSLDPGSYEQYF. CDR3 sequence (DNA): TGTGCCAGCAGCTTAGATCCGGGCTCCTACGAGCAGTACTTC.

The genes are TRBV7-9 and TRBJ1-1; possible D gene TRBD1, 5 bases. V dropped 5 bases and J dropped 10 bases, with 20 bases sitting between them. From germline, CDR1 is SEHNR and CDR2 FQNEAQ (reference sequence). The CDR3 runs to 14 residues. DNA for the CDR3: TGTGCCAGCAGCGAGGGGTGGCAGGGCTTGGCAGCTTTCTTT. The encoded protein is CASSEGWQGLAAFF.

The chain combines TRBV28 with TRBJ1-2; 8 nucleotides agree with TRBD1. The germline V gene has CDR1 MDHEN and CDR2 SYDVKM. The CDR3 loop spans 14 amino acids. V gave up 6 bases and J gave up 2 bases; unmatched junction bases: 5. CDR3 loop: CASRTRQGNYGYTF. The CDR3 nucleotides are TGTGCCAGCAGGACCCGACAGGGGAACTATGGCTACACCTTC.

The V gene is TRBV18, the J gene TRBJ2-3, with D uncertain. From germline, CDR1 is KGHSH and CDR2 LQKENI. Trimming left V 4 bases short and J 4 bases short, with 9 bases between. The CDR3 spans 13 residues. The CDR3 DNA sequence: TGTGCCAGCTCACAGTCTGCAGCAGATACGCAGTATTTT. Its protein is CASSQSAADTQYF.

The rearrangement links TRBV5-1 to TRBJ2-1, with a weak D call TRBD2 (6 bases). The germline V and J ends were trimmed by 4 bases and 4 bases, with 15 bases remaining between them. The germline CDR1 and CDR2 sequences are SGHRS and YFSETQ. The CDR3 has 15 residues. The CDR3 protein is CASSHPGGDYNEQFF. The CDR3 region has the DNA TGCGCCAGCAGCCACCCTGGCGGGGATTACAATGAGCAGTTCTTC.

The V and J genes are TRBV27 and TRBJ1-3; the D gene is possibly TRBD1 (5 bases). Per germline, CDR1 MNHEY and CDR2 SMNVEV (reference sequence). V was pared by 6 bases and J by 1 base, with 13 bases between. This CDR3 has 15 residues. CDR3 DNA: TGTGCCAGCAGATCCGCCGGGGCTTCTGGAAACACCATATATTTT. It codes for CASRSAGASGNTIYF.

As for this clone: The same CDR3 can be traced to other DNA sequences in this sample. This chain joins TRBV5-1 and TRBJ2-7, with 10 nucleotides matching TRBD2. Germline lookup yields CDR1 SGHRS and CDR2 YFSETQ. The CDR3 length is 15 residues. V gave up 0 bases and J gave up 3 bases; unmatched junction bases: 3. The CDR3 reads CASSLGTSGDYEQYF. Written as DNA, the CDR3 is TGCGCCAGCAGCTTGGGGACTAGCGGAGACTACGAGCAGTACTTC.

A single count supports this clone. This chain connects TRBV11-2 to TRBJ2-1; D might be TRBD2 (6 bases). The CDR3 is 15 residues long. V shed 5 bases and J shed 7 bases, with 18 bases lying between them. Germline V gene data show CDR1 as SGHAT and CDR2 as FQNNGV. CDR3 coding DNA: TGTGCCAGCAGCCCATGGGACTTATCTTGGAATGAGCAGTTCTTC. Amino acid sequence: CASSPWDLSWNEQFF.

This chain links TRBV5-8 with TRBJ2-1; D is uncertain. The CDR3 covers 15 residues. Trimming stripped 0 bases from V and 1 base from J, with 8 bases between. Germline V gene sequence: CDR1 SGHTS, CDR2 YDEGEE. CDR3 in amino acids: CASSLEQRSYNEQFF. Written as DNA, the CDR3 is TGTGCCAGCAGCTTGGAACAGAGATCCTACAATGAGCAGTTCTTC.

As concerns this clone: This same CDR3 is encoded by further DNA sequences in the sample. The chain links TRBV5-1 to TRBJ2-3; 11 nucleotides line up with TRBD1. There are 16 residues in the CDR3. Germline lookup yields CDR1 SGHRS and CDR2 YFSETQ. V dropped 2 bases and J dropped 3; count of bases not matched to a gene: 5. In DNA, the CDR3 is TGCGCCAGCAGCTTCACCGGGACAGGGGGTACAGATACGCAGTATTTT. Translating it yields CASSFTGTGGTDTQYF.

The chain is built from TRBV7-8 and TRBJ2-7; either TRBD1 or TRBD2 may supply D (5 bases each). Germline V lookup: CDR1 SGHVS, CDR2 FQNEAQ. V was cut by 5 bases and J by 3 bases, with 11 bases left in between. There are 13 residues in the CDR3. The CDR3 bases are TGTGCCAGCAGCATCGGGACGGACTACGAGCAGTACTTC. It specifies CASSIGTDYEQYF. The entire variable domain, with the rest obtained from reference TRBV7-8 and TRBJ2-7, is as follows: GAGVSQSPRYKVAKRGQDVALRCDPISGHVSLFWYQQALGQGPEFLTYFQNEAQLDKSGLPSDRFFAERPEGSVSTLKIQRTQQEDSAVYLCASSIGTDYEQYFGPGTRLTVT.

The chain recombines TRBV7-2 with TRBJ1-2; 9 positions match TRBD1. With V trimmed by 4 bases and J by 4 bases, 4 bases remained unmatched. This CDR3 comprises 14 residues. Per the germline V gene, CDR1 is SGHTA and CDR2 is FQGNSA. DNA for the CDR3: TGTGCCAGCAGCTCGAACAGGGGGCCCTATGGCTACACCTTC. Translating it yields CASSSNRGPYGYTF.

CDR3 DNA: TGTGCCAGCAGTGGGGTGGGAAAGCCCGGAAACACCATATATTTT. Translation: CASSGVGKPGNTIYF. The chain couples TRBV2 to TRBJ1-3; no firm D call. The CDR3 is 15 amino acids. Trimming took 4 bases from V and 4 from J, leaving 14 bases between them. Germline CDR1 reads SNHLY; CDR2 reads FYNNEI.

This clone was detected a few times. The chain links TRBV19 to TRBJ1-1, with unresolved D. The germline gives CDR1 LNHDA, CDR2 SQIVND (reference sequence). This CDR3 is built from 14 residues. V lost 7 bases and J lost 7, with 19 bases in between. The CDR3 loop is CASIGRAPQSEAFF. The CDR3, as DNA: TGTGCCAGTATTGGGCGGGCACCGCAGAGTGAAGCTTTCTTT.

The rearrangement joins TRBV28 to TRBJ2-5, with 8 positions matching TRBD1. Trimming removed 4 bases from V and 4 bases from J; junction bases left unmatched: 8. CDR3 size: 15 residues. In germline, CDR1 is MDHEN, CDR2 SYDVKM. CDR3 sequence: CASSSWTGSVETQYF. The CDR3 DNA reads TGTGCCAGCAGTTCTTGGACAGGGTCGGTAGAGACCCAGTACTTC. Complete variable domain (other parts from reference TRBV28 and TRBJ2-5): DVKVTQSSRYLVKRTGEKVFLECVQDMDHENMFWYRQDPGLGLRLIYFSYDVKMKEKGDIPEGYSVSREKKERFSLILESASTNQTSMYLCASSSWTGSVETQYFGPGTRLLVL.

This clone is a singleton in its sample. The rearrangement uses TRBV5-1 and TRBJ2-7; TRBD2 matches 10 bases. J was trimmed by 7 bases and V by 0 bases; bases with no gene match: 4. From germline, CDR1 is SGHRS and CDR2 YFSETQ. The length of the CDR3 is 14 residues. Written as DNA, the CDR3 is TGCGCCAGCAGCTTGGGTAGCGGGAGGCGGGAGCAGTACTTC. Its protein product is CASSLGSGRREQYF. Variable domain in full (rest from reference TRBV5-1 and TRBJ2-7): KAGVTQTPRYLIKTRGQQVTLSCSPISGHRSVSWYQQTPGQGLQFLFEYFSETQRNKGNFPGRFSGRQFSNSRSEMNVSTLELGDSALYLCASSLGSGRREQYFGPGTRLTVT.

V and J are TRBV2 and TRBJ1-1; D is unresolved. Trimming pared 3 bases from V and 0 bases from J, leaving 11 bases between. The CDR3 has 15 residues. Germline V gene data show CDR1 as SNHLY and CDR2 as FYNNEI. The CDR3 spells CASSDGRQMNTEAFF. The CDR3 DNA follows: TGTGCCAGCAGTGACGGGCGGCAGATGAACACTGAAGCTTTCTTT.

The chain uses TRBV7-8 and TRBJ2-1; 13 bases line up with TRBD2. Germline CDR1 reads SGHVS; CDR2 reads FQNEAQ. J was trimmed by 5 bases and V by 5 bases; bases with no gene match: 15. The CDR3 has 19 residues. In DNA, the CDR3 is TGTGCCAGCAGCCCCAAGCCCCTGGGGACTAGCGGGACCAACAATGAGCAGTTCTTC. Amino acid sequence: CASSPKPLGTSGTNNEQFF.

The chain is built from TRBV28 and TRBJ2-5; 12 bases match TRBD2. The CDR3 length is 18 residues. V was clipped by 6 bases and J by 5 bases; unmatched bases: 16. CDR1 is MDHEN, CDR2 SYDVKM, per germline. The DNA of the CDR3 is TGTGCCAGCAGACCCCCCGGACTAGCGGGGCTACGCGTCGAGACCCAGTACTTC. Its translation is CASRPPGLAGLRVETQYF.

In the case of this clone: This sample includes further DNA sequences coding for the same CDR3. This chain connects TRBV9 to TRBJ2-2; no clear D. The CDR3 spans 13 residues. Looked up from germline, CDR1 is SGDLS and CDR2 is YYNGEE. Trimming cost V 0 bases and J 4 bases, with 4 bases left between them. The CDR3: CASSVGSTGELFF. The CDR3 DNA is TGTGCCAGCAGCGTAGGGAGCACCGGGGAGCTGTTTTTT.